This T cell receptor (beta chain) was sequenced in a study of T cell clonality in common variable immunodeficiency. Deletions cut 2 bases from V and 6 bases from J, with 14 bases between. This CDR3 is built from 15 residues. Germline loops: CDR1 LNHDA, CDR2 SQIVND (reference sequence). The data were produced by immunoSEQ multiplex PCR, yet TCRdb's version contains in-frame clones alone and is incomplete. The repertoire consists of about 28,000 clones, none detected only once. Comments on this clone: The sequenced fragment ends 3 residues before the CDR3 boundary, so the rest is inferred from the germline J gene.

This receptor was taken from a person between 18 and 70 years old in good health. V usage is TRBV19 and J usage is TRBJ1-5; possible D gene TRBD1, 5 bases. The sequenced sample was peripheral blood mononuclear cells. The CDR3 spells CASSINLQVSQPQHF. CDR3 DNA (partial): TGTGCCAGTAGTATAAATCTACAGGTCTCTCAGCCC.